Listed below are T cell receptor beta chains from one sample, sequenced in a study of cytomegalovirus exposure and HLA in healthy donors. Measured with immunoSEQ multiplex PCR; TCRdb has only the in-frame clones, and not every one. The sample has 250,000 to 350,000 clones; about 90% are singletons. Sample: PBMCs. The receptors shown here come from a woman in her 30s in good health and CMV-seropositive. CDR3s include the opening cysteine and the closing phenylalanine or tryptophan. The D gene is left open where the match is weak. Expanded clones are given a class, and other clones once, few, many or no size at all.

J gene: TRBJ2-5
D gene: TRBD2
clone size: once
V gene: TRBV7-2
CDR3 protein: CASSFGGRYETQYF
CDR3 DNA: TGTGCCAGCAGCTTTGGCGGGAGATATGAGACCCAGTACTTC

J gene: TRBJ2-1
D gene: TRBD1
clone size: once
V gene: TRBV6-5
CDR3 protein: CASSSTGGWYNEQFF
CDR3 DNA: TGTGCCAGCAGTTCCACAGGGGGCTGGTACAATGAGCAGTTCTTC

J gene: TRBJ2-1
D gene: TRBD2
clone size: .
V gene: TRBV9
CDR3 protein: CATGTSGSSDEQFF
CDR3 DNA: TGTGCCACCGGGACTAGCGGGAGTAGCGATGAGCAGTTCTTC

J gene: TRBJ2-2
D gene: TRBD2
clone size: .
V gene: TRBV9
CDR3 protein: CASSVGLAGANTGELFF
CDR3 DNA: TGTGCCAGCAGCGTAGGGCTAGCGGGGGCGAACACCGGGGAGCTGTTTTTT

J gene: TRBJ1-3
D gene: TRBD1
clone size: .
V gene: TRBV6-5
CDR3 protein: CASRGTGSGNTIYF
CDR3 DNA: TGTGCCAGCAGGGGGACAGGCTCTGGAAACACCATATATTTT

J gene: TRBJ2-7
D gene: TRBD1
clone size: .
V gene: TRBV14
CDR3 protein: CASSQDGDSSYEQYF
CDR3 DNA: TGTGCCAGCAGCCAAGATGGGGACAGCTCCTACGAGCAGTACTTC

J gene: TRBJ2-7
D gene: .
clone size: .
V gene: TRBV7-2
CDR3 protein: CASSLAAGTGYEQYF
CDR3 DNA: TGTGCCAGCAGCTTAGCCGCCGGAACGGGCTACGAGCAGTACTTC

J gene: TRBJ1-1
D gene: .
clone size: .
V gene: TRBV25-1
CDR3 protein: CASSLGGRNTEAFF
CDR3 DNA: TGTGCCAGCAGTCTAGGGGGTAGGAACACTGAAGCTTTCTTT

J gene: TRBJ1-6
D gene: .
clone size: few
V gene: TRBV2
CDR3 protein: CASRPDNSPLHF
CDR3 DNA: TGTGCCAGCAGGCCAGATAATTCACCCCTCCACTTT

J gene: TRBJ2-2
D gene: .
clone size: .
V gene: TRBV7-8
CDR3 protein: CANVSGTGELFF
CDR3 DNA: TGTGCCAACGTGTCGGGCACCGGGGAGCTGTTTTTT

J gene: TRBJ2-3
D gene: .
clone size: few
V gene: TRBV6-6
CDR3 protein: CASSYRDTDTQYF
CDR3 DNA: TGTGCCAGCAGTTACAGGGACACAGATACGCAGTATTTT

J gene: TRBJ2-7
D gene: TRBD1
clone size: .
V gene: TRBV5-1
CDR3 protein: CASSLRPRQGAPYEQYF
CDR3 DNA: TGCGCCAGCAGCCTGAGACCCCGACAGGGAGCACCATACGAGCAGTACTTC

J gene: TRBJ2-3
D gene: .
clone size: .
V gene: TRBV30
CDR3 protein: CAWSVGGERDTQYF
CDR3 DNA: TGTGCCTGGAGTGTAGGTGGAGAGCGGGATACGCAGTATTTT

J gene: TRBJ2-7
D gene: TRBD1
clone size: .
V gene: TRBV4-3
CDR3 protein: CASSQDAGTGVEQYF
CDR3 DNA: TGCGCCAGCAGCCAAGACGCCGGGACAGGGGTCGAGCAGTACTTC

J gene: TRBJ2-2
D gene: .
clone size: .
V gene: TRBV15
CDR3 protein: CATKAGDYTGELFF
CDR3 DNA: TGTGCCACCAAGGCGGGTGATTACACCGGGGAGCTGTTTTTT

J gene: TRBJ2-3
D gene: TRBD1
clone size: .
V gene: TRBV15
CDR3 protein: CATSRAGGVVPDTQYF
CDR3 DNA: TGTGCCACCAGCAGAGCAGGGGGCGTCGTCCCAGATACGCAGTATTTT

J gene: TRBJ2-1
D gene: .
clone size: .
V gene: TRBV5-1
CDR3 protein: CASSLGEWDNEQFF
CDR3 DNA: TGCGCCAGCAGCTTGGGCGAGTGGGACAATGAGCAGTTCTTC

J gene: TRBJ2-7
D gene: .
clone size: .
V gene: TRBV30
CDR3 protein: CAWSVSGSEQYF
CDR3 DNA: TGTGCCTGGAGTGTTTCCGGCAGCGAGCAGTACTTC

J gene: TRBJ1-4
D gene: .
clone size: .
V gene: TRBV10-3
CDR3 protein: CAISEGASDEKLFF
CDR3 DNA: TGTGCCATCAGTGAGGGGGCTTCTGATGAAAAACTGTTTTTT

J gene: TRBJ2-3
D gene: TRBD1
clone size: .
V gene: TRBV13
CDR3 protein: CASSPGTEFRTQYF
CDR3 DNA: TGTGCCAGCAGCCCAGGGACAGAATTTAGGACGCAGTATTTT

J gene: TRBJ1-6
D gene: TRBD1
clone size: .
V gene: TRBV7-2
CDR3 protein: CASRTGEGSPLHF
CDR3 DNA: TGTGCCAGCAGGACAGGGGAGGGTTCACCCCTCCACTTT

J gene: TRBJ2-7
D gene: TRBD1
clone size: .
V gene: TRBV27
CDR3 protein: CASSFRDRGNEQYF
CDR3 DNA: TGTGCCAGCAGTTTCCGGGACAGGGGCAACGAGCAGTACTTC

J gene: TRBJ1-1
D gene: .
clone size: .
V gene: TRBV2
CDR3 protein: CASSSGLGNPEAFF
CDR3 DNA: TGTGCCAGCAGTTCGGGTCTCGGAAACCCTGAAGCTTTCTTT

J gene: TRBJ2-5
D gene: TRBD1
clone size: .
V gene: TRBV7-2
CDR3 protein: CASSLDRGQTQYF
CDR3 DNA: TGTGCCAGCAGCTTAGACAGGGGTCAGACCCAGTACTTC

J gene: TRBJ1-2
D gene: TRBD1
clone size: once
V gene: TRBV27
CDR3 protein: CASRTGSYGYTF
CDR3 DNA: TGTGCCTCTCGGACAGGCTCCTATGGCTACACCTTC

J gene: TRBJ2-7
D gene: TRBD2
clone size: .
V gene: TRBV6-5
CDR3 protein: CASSLQSGISYEQYF
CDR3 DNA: TGTGCCAGCAGTCTACAGAGCGGGATCTCCTACGAGCAGTACTTC

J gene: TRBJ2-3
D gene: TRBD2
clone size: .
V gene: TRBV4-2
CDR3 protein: CASSQEGRSGTTDTQYF
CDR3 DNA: TGTGCCAGCAGCCAAGAGGGTAGGAGCGGGACCACAGATACGCAGTATTTT

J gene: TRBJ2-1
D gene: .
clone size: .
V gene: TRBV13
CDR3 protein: CASSLGRSSYNEQFF
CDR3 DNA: TGTGCCAGCAGCTTAGGCCGAAGCTCCTACAATGAGCAGTTCTTC

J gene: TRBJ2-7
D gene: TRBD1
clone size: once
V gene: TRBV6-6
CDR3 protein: CASSPTGDNSYEQYF
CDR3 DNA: TGTGCCAGCAGTCCAACAGGGGACAATTCCTACGAGCAGTACTTC

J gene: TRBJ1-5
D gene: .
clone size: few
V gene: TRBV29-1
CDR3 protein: CSPTAAGGPQHF
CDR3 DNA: TGCAGCCCGACGGCGGCAGGCGGGCCCCAGCATTTT

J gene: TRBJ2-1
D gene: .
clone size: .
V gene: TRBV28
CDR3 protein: CASSARRAGSYNEQFF
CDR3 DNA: TGTGCCAGCAGTGCCCGGAGAGCGGGCTCCTACAATGAGCAGTTCTTC

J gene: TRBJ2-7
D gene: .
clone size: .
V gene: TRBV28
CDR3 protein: CASTVEGFYEQYF
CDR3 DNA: TGTGCCAGCACCGTAGAAGGGTTCTACGAGCAGTACTTC

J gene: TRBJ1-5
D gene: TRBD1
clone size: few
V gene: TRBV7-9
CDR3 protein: CASSLNRGPDQPQHF
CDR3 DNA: TGTGCCAGCAGCTTAAACAGGGGCCCGGATCAGCCCCAGCATTTT

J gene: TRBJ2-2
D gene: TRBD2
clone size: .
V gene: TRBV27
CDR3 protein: CASRTSGGINTGELFF
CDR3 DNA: TGTGCCAGCAGGACTAGCGGGGGGATAAACACCGGGGAGCTGTTTTTT

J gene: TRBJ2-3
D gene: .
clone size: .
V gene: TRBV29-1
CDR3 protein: CSVGTTITDTQYF
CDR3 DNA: TGCAGCGTTGGGACAACGATTACAGATACGCAGTATTTT

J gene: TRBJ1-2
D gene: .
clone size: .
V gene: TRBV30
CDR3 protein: CAWSARQGSYTF
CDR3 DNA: TGTGCCTGGAGTGCCCGACAAGGAAGTTACACCTTC

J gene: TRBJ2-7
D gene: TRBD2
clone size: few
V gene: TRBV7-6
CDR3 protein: CASSFSGGSSYEQYF
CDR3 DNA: TGTGCCAGCTCGTTTAGCGGGGGAAGCTCCTACGAGCAGTACTTC

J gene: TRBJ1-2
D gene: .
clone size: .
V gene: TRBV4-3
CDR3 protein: CASSQTADKTTGYTF
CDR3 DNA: TGCGCCAGCAGCCAAACGGCGGACAAGACGACTGGCTACACCTTC

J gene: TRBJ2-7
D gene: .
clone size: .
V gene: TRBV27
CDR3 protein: CASKGHSYEQYF
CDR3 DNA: TGTGCCAGCAAGGGACATTCTTACGAGCAGTACTTC

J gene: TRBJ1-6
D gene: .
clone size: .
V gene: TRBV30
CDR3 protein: CAWSEGRVSPLHF
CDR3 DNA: TGTGCCTGGAGTGAGGGGAGGGTTTCACCCCTCCACTTT

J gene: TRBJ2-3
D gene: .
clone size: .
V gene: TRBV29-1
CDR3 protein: CSVVAGTDTQYF
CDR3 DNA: TGCAGCGTTGTGGCTGGCACAGATACGCAGTATTTT

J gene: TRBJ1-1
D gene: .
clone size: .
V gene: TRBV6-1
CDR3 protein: CASSEAQYTEAFF
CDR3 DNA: TGTGCCAGCAGTGAAGCGCAGTACACTGAAGCTTTCTTT

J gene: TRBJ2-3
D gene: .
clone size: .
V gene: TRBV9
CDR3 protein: CASSASKTTDTQYF
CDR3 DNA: TGTGCCAGCAGCGCCAGCAAGACCACAGATACGCAGTATTTT

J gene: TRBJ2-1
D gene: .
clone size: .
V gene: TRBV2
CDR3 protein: CASSDRERDNEQFF
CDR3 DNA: TGTGCCAGCAGTGACCGGGAGAGGGACAATGAGCAGTTCTTC

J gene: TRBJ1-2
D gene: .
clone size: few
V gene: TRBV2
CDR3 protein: CASRTDFGDGYTF
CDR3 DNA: TGTGCCAGCAGGACAGACTTCGGGGATGGCTACACCTTC

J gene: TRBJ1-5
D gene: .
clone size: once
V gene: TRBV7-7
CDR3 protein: CASSLGGRNQPQHF
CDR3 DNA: TGTGCCAGCAGCTTAGGAGGTAGGAATCAGCCCCAGCATTTT

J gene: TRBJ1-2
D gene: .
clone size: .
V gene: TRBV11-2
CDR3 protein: CASSSSGESGYTF
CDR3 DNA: TGTGCCAGCAGCTCCTCAGGGGAAAGTGGCTACACCTTC

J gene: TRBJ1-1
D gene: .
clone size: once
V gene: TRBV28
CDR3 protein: CASTQGGVRAFF
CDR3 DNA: TGTGCCAGCACCCAAGGCGGGGTTCGGGCTTTCTTT

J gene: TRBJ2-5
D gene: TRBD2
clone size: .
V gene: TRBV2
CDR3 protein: CASSGTSGSQETQYF
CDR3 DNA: TGTGCCAGCAGCGGGACTAGCGGATCCCAAGAGACCCAGTACTTC

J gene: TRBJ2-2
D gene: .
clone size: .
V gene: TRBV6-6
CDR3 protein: CASTPKWNTGELFF
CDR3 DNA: TGTGCCAGTACCCCCAAGTGGAACACCGGGGAGCTGTTTTTT